These 2 T cell receptor beta chains were sequenced from one sample in a study of blood T cell repertoires in COVID-19. Repertoires were generated with immunoSEQ multiplex PCR, while TCRdb's copy carries only in-frame clones and drops some. The repertoire has 250,000 to 300,000 clones, approximately 88% of them found once; the top ten carry 1.7%. Sequenced: PBMCs or T cells enriched from blood (not recorded which). The receptors shown here come from a woman between 40 and 55 years old who had recovered from COVID-19.

CDR3 sequence: CASSPKGDGYTF. CDR3 in DNA: TGTGCCAGCTCACCAAAGGGGGATGGCTACACCTTC. The chain combines TRBV18 with TRBJ1-2; D perhaps matches TRBD1 (6 bases). The V end lost 2 bases, the J end lost 6 bases, and 7 bases lay between the germline ends. The CDR3 is made up of 12 amino acids. Germline CDR1 KGHSH, CDR2 LQKENI.

This clone was counted a few times. The chain is built from TRBV5-5 and TRBJ1-2; D unresolved. The germline gives CDR1 SGHKS, CDR2 YYEKEE (reference sequence). The CDR3 runs 13 residues. Trimming removed 1 base from V and 11 bases from J, with 15 bases in between. CDR3 residues: CASSLLGSGSYTF. The CDR3 nucleotides are TGTGCCAGCAGCTTGCTGGGCAGCGGTTCATACACCTTC. Full variable domain (outside the CDR3, taken from reference TRBV5-5 and TRBJ1-2): DAGVTQSPTHLIKTRGQQVTLRCSPISGHKSVSWYQQVLGQGPQFIFQYYEKEERGRGNFPDRFSARQFPNYSSELNVNALLLGDSALYLCASSLLGSGSYTFGSGTRLTVV.